The 3 T cell receptor beta chains below all came from one sample that was sequenced in a study of CD8 T cells in Susac syndrome. An amount of RNA that ranged from roughly 0.45 to 1 ug was reverse transcribed with random hexamers. TCRdb called the immunoSEQ multiplex PCR reads again in MiXCR, with one record for every CDR3 protein. The top ten hold 0.15% to 0.2% of the sample, which has under 200,000 distinct CDR3 sequences, around 96% seen once. Sequencing was performed on CD8+ T cells from PBMCs. These receptors all come from a human donor with multiple sclerosis.

J is TRBJ2-7 and V is TRBV27; D is unclear. The CDR3 length is 13 residues. Trimming took off 4 bases at V and 7 bases at J, with 14 bases between the two ends. Germline V CDR1 and CDR2: MNHEY, SMNVEV (reference sequence). The CDR3 sequence is CASSYGPQQEQYF. The CDR3 DNA sequence: TGTGCCAGCAGTTACGGTCCCCAGCAGGAGCAGTACTTC.

This clonotype was found once. CDR3 sequence reads: CASSGRVTGELFF. DNA for the CDR3: TGTGCCAGCAGTGGCAGGGTAACCGGGGAGCTGTTTTTT. The gene calls are TRBV27 and TRBJ2-2; D is perhaps TRBD1 (5 bases). Trimming cost V 5 bases and J 5 bases, with 9 bases left between them. CDR3 size: 13 residues. Germline V gives CDR1 MNHEY, CDR2 SMNVEV (reference sequence).

The genes are TRBV29-1 and TRBJ2-1, with D perhaps matching TRBD1 or TRBD2 (5 bases each). The V gene lost 6 bases and the J gene lost 3 bases, with 15 bases spanning the gap. Germline assignment: CDR1 SQVTM and CDR2 ANQGSEA. The CDR3 is made up of 14 amino acids. The CDR3 coding sequence is TGCAGCGTGACGGGGACCCTCCGCTACAATGAGCAGTTCTTC. Protein: CSVTGTLRYNEQFF.